The source of this TCR beta chain is a study of tumour-infiltrating T cells in Burkitt lymphoma. Study in general: Productive clonality predicted overall and progression-free survival.

CDR3 length equals 12 residues. Germline CDR1 WNHNN, CDR2 SYGVQD (reference sequence). Trimming pared 2 bases from V and 8 bases from J, leaving 9 bases between. Generated by immunoSEQ multiplex PCR, the TCRdb table keeps only in-frame clones and is missing some. The table shows about 15,000 clones, with around 75% occurring only once. Sequenced: tumor tissue. The genes are TRBV10-1 and TRBJ1-1; TRBD1 might be the D (5 bases). This TCR derives from a human donor with diffuse large B-cell lymphoma. The CDR3 protein is CASSENRGEAFF. The CDR3 DNA is TGCGCCAGCAGTGAGAACCGGGGCGAAGCTTTCTTT.